Below are 6 T cell receptor beta chains sequenced from a single sample in a study of OX40 agonist ivuxolimab in advanced cancers. Assay: immunoSEQ multiplex PCR; the TCRdb copy retains only in-frame clones and omits some. Of about 68,000 clones in the sample, approximately 89% are singletons; the top ten hold 1% to 1.2%. The sample was CD4+ or CD8+ T cells sorted from blood, taken in a trial of the OX40 agonist ivuxolimab. All receptors come from an adult with an advanced solid tumor such as melanoma, head and neck, liver or kidney cancer.

J is TRBJ1-5 and V is TRBV19, with D possibly being TRBD1 (5 bases). The germline gives CDR1 LNHDA, CDR2 SQIVND (reference sequence). The V gene lost 3 bases and the J gene lost 4 bases, with 10 bases spanning the gap. CDR3 length equals 14 residues. The CDR3, as DNA: TGTGCCAGTAGTATGTTGGGGGAAAATCAGCCCCAGCATTTT. This encodes CASSMLGENQPQHF.

V is TRBV30 and J is TRBJ2-1; 8 nucleotides match TRBD2. J was trimmed by 0 bases and V by 7 bases; bases with no gene match: 14. Germline assignment: CDR1 GTSNPN and CDR2 SVGIG (reference sequence). This CDR3 comprises 17 residues. This CDR3 is CASPRTGGTSSYNEQFF. Here the CDR3 DNA reads TGTGCCTCCCCCCGCACGGGAGGGACTAGCTCCTACAATGAGCAGTTCTTC.

This clone was detected a few times. V is TRBV25-1 and J is TRBJ2-7; 12 positions agree with TRBD2. The V gene end was trimmed by 0 bases and the J gene end by 7 bases; junction bases not matched to a gene: 7. The CDR3 runs to 16 residues. Germline CDR1 and CDR2: MGHDK and SYGVNS. Written as DNA, the CDR3 is TGTGCCAGCAGTGAATATTCCCCTAGCGGGAGGGGGGAGCAGTACTTC. It encodes CASSEYSPSGRGEQYF.

V usage is TRBV7-2 and J usage is TRBJ2-7, with D perhaps TRBD1 or TRBD2 (6 bases each). The CDR3 is 14 residues long. CDR1 is SGHTA, CDR2 FQGNSA, per germline. The V gene lost 5 bases and the J gene lost 3 bases, with 14 bases spanning the gap. This CDR3 is CASSLGGLLYEQYF. CDR3 bases: TGTGCCAGCAGCCTCGGGGGCCTTCTCTACGAGCAGTACTTC.

This clone is classed as medium-sized. The chain has TRBV27 and TRBJ1-2; D remains unclear. The CDR3 contains 13 residues. CDR1 MNHEY and CDR2 SMNVEV come from the germline V gene (reference sequence). The V end was cut by 5 bases, the J end by 6 bases, with 13 bases between. This chain's CDR3 is CASSLQASDGYTF. In nucleotides, the CDR3 is TGTGCCAGCAGTCTCCAGGCTTCTGATGGCTACACCTTC.

The chain is built from TRBV28 and TRBJ1-1; no definite D call. The CDR3 length is 11 residues. Trimming removed 6 bases from V and 2 bases from J, with 4 bases in between. CDR1 is MDHEN and CDR2 is SYDVKM in the germline V gene. For the CDR3, the DNA is TGTGCCAGCAGAAGTAACACTGAAGCTTTCTTT. The encoded protein is CASRSNTEAFF.